This T cell receptor (beta chain) was recorded in a study of cytomegalovirus exposure and HLA in healthy donors. Concerning this clone: Its antigen is as yet unknown.

Findings and limits, study-wide: Immune exposure was documented only through CMV serostatus. Later on, a genetic analysis was performed. It linked a missense variant in DCLRE1C with V- and J-gene trimming of TCR beta.

The PCR was carried out with 60 Vbeta primers and 13 Jbeta primers. In the authors' workflow: Approximately 86 million unique TCR beta chains, 9 million to 12 million shared, were counted in a later analysis. Data came from immunoSEQ multiplex PCR; TCRdb stores just in-frame clones and leaves some out. That table is the source of V, J and clone size, and D and trimming were worked out from the DNA. The data hold around 130,000 clones, with 75% to 85% observed a single time. Every donor was a healthy person donating bone marrow. This clonotype originated in a male donor in good health and CMV-seronegative. The sequenced sample consisted of PBMCs.

For the CDR3, the DNA is TGTGCCAGCAGCTTTCCGGGACAGGGTGAAGAGACCCAGTACTTC. It codes for CASSFPGQGEETQYF. The chain links TRBV5-6 to TRBJ2-5; 9 bases fit TRBD1. The CDR3 covers 15 residues. V was clipped by 2 bases and J by 3 bases; unmatched bases: 5. The germline CDR1 and CDR2 sequences are SGHDT and YYEEEE. The whole variable domain, filled in from reference TRBV5-6 and TRBJ2-5, reads DAGVTQSPTHLIKTRGQQVTLRCSPKSGHDTVSWYQQALGQGPQFIFQYYEEEERQRGNFPDRFSGHQFPNYSSELNVNALLLGDSALYLCASSFPGQGEETQYFGPGTRLLVL.